This T cell receptor beta chain came from a study of chemoradiotherapy in HPV16-positive cancers. Study-level background: Functional T-cell assays on a couple of HPV16-positive patients' cells defined candidate HPV-specific clones and common TCR motifs.

On this clone: Its antigen is as yet unknown.

Notes on the study in general: HPV-responsive T-cell expansion during chemoradiotherapy was linked to improved recurrence-free survival in HPV16-positive patients. Candidate HPV-specific clones and E7-related TCR motifs grew in tumor during treatment.

Generated by immunoSEQ multiplex PCR, the TCRdb table keeps only in-frame clones and is missing some. The sample holds approximately 20,000 clones, more than 75% seen once. Trimming removed 3 bases from V and 2 bases from J, with 14 bases in between. Germline V lookup: CDR1 SEHNR, CDR2 FQNEAQ (reference sequence). The CDR3 spans 16 residues. The sequence came from a human donor with HPV-associated anogenital cancer. The sequencing used blood, collected from a patient who underwent chemoradiotherapy. The chain couples TRBV7-9 to TRBJ1-3; D unclear. CDR3 sequence (DNA): TGTGCCAGCAGCTTTCTCCGACCGGACGCTGGAAACACCATATATTTT. The encoded protein is CASSFLRPDAGNTIYF.